This T cell receptor beta chain derives from a study of shared T cell receptors in the human thymus. This clone was seen only a few times. The germline gives CDR1 LGHNA, CDR2 YSLEER. There are 16 residues in the CDR3. V was clipped by 0 bases and J by 4 bases, with 15 bases between them. Repertoires were generated with immunoSEQ multiplex PCR, while TCRdb's copy carries only in-frame clones and drops some. The sample includes some 700,000 clones, 80% to 90% seen only once; the top ten take about 0.0098%. The same data also went into a second study, on human thymus T cells.

The sequenced sample was thymocytes. This receptor was obtained from a girl less than two years old with a congenital heart defect. The rearrangement links TRBV4-3 to TRBJ1-2; D is perhaps TRBD1 (5 bases). The DNA for the CDR3 is TGCGCCAGCAGCCAAGATTTAGGCCAAAGGGGCTATGGCTACACCTTC. Protein product: CASSQDLGQRGYGYTF.